In this sample, the clone carrying this T cell receptor (beta chain) turned up once. Its antigen is not known. This sample was included in a study of shared clonotypes between healthy human individuals. The naive CD8 subset, CD45RO-negative cells positively selected for CCR7, excluded terminally differentiated effector memory CD45RA+ cells. General study results and limits: Between several donors, naive CD4 clonotypes were shared at a level of about 5%.

The repertoire was sequenced with immunoSEQ multiplex PCR; TCRdb's copy has only in-frame clones and lacks some. This sample yields more than 2 million clones, of which about 95% are seen a single time; 1% to 1.3% belongs to the top ten. The CDR3 is 14 amino acids. The V segment lost 6 bases and the J segment 3 bases; nucleotides outside the gene matches: 6. CDR1 and CDR2 from the germline V gene are KGHSH and LQKENI. Material: naive CD8+ T cells sorted from blood. The rearrangement joins TRBV18 to TRBJ2-7; the match to TRBD1 covers 9 bases. The TCR comes from a man aged 18-30 years in good health. The CDR3, as DNA: TGTGCCAGCTCCTGGGACAGGGTAAACTACGAGCAGTACTTC. This gives the protein CASSWDRVNYEQYF.